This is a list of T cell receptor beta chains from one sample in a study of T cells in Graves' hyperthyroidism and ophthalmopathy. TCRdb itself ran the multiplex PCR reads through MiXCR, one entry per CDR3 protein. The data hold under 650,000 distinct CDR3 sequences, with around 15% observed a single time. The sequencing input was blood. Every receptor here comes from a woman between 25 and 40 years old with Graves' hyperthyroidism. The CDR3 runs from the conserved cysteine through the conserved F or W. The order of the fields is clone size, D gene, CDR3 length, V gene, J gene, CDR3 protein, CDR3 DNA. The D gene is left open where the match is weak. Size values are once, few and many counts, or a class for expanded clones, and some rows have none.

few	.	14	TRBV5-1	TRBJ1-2	CASSLDGSNYGYTF	TGCGCCAGCAGCTTGGATGGGTCTAACTATGGCTACACCTTC
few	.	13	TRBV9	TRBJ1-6	CASSVAPNSPLHF	TGTGCCAGCAGCGTGGCACCCAATTCACCCCTCCACTTT
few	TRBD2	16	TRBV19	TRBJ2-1	CASSTKNRLAGDEQFF	TGTGCCAGTAGTACTAAAAACCGACTAGCGGGAGACGAGCAGTTCTTC
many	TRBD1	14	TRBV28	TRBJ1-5	CASRATGNNQPQHF	TGTGCCAGCCGCGCGACAGGGAATAATCAGCCCCAGCATTTT
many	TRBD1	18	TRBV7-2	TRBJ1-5	CASSLTGTGGVVNQPQHF	TGTGCCAGCAGCCTTACCGGGACAGGGGGGGTTGTAAATCAGCCCCAGCATTTT
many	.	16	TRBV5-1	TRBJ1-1	CASRPKYRTEDTKAFF	TGCGCCAGCAGACCCAAGTATAGGACGGAGGACACTAAAGCTTTCTTT
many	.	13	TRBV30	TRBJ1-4	CAWSVTRREKLFF	TGTGCCTGGAGTGTTACCAGGCGGGAAAAACTGTTTTTT
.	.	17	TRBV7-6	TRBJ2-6	CASSFLSVRSGANVLTF	TGTGCCAGCAGCTTCTTAAGTGTGCGCTCTGGGGCCAACGTCCTGACTTTC
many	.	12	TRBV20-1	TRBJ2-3	CSGIEGADTQYF	TGCAGCGGAATAGAGGGTGCAGATACGCAGTATTTT
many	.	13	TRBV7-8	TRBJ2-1	CASSLWGRAEQFF	TGTGCCAGCAGCTTATGGGGTCGTGCGGAGCAGTTCTTC
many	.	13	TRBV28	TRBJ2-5	CASSWGAAKTQYF	TGTGCCAGCAGTTGGGGGGCGGCAAAGACCCAGTACTTC
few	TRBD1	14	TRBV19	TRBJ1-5	CASSTGQGDQPQHF	TGTGCCAGTAGTACAGGACAGGGGGATCAGCCCCAGCATTTT
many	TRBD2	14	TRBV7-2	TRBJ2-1	CASSTGTSYGEQFF	TGTGCCAGCAGCACCGGGACTAGTTACGGTGAGCAGTTCTTC
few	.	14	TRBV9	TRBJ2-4	CASSGRGNPGIQYF	TGTGCCAGCAGCGGGCGCGGTAACCCCGGGATTCAGTACTTC
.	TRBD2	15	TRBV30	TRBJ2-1	CAWSGPPLAGGEQFF	TGTGCCTGGAGTGGACCCCCACTAGCGGGGGGAGAGCAGTTCTTC
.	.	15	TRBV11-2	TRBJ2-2	CASSFLRGNTGELFF	TGTGCCAGCAGCTTTCTACGGGGGAACACCGGGGAGCTGTTTTTT
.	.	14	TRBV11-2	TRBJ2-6	CASAPLSGANVLTF	TGTGCCAGCGCCCCCCTTTCTGGGGCCAACGTCCTGACTTTC
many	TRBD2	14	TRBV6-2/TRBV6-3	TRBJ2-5	CASSLPGGKETQYF	TGTGCCAGCAGTTTGCCGGGAGGCAAAGAGACCCAGTACTTC
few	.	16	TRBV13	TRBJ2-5	CASSSGEGYPGETQYF	TGTGCCAGCAGCTCAGGGGAAGGGTATCCAGGGGAGACCCAGTACTTC
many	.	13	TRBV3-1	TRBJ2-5	CASSQDLRETQYF	TGTGCCAGCAGCCAAGATTTGAGAGAGACCCAGTACTTC
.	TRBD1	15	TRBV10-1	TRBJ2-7	CASSESGQGTDEQYF	TGCGCCAGCAGTGAGTCGGGACAGGGGACGGACGAGCAGTACTTC
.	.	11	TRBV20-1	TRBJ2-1	CSARDLTGSFF	TGCAGTGCTAGAGATCTCACAGGTTCCTTCTTC
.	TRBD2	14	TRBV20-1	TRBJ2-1	CSARGDYPYNEQFF	TGCAGTGCTAGGGGGGACTATCCCTACAATGAGCAGTTCTTC
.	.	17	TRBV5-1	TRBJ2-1	CASSLWGAVPSYNEQFF	TGTGCCAGCAGCTTGTGGGGGGCCGTCCCTTCCTACAATGAGCAGTTCTTC
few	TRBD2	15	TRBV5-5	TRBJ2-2	CASSLVGGYTGELFF	TGTGCCAGCAGCTTGGTGGGGGGGTACACCGGGGAGCTGTTTTTT
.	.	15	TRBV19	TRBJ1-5	CASTSRIYSNQPQHF	TGTGCCAGTACGAGCAGAATCTATAGCAATCAGCCCCAGCATTTT
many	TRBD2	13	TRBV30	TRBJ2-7	CAFQREPSYEQYF	TGTGCCTTCCAGCGGGAGCCCTCCTACGAGCAGTACTTC
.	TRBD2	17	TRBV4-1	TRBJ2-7	CASSQEKAGSRLYEQYF	TGCGCCAGCAGCCAAGAAAAAGCGGGGAGTAGGCTCTACGAGCAGTACTTC
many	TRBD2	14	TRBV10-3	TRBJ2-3	CATAGGLVTDTQYF	TGTGCCACCGCGGGGGGCTTGGTCACAGATACGCAGTATTTT
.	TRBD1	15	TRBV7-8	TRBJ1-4	CASSWRTGSNEKLFF	TGTGCCAGCAGTTGGAGGACAGGTTCTAATGAAAAACTGTTTTTT
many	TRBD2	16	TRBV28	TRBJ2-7	CASRPRRAGEGIEQYF	TGTGCCAGCAGACCTCGACGGGCCGGGGAGGGGATCGAGCAGTACTTC
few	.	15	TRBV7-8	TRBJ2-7	CASSSRSGETGEQYF	TGTGCCAGCAGCTCCCGGTCGGGGGAGACGGGGGAGCAGTACTTC
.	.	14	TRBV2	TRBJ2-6	CASTRGSGANVLTF	TGTGCCAGTACAAGGGGCTCTGGGGCCAACGTCCTGACTTTC
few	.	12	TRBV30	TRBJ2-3	CAWRPGPDTQYF	TGTGCCTGGAGGCCGGGACCAGATACGCAGTATTTT
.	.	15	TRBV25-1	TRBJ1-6	CASREGSSYNSPLHF	TGTGCCAGCAGGGAGGGTAGCTCCTATAATTCACCCCTCCACTTT
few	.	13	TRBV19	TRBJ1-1	CASSIPSRKQAFF	TGTGCCAGTAGTATCCCCAGCCGAAAACAAGCTTTCTTT
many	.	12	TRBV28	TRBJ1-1	CASSLPRTEAFF	TGTGCCAGCAGTTTACCACGGACTGAAGCTTTCTTT
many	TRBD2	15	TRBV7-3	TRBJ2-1	CASSSGTSGSDEQFF	TGTGCCAGCAGCTCCGGGACTAGCGGGAGTGATGAGCAGTTCTTC
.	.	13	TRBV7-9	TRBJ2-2	CAGLLANTGELFF	TGTGCCGGGCTTTTAGCGAACACCGGGGAGCTGTTTTTT
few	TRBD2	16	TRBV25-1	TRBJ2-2	CASSNLAATNTGELFF	TGTGCCAGCAGTAACCTAGCGGCTACGAACACCGGGGAGCTGTTTTTT
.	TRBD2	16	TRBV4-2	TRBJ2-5	CASSQEGSGVGGTQYF	TGTGCCAGCAGCCAAGAGGGTAGCGGGGTTGGGGGGACCCAGTACTTC
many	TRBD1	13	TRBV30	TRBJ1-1	CACQTGFGTEAFF	TGTGCCTGCCAGACAGGGTTTGGCACTGAAGCTTTCTTT
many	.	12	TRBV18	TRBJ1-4	CASSPDQGLLFF	TGTGCCAGCTCACCGGATCAGGGGTTACTGTTTTTT
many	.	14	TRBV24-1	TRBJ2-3	CATSDGDSTDTQYF	TGTGCCACCAGTGATGGGGACAGCACAGATACGCAGTATTTT
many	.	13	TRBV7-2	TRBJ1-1	CASSLRRDAEAFF	TGTGCCAGCAGCTTAAGGCGTGACGCTGAAGCTTTCTTT
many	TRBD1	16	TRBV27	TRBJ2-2	CASSLLGQGPTGELFF	TGTGCCAGCAGTTTGTTGGGACAGGGGCCCACCGGGGAGCTGTTTTTT
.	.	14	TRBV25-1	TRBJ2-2	CASSYPAGAGELFF	TGTGCCAGCAGCTACCCCGCGGGTGCCGGGGAGCTGTTTTTT
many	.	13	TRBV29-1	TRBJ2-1	CSAERTLNNEQFF	TGCAGCGCGGAACGGACCTTAAACAATGAGCAGTTCTTC
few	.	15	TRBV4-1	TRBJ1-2	CASSQDWGRSYGYTF	TGCGCCAGCAGCCAAGATTGGGGACGGTCCTATGGCTACACCTTC
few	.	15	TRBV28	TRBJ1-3	CASSETARSGNTIYF	TGTGCCAGCAGTGAGACAGCCAGATCTGGAAACACCATATATTTT
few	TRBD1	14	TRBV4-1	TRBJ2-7	CASSQDGQGDEQYF	TGCGCCAGCAGCCAAGATGGACAGGGGGACGAGCAGTACTTC
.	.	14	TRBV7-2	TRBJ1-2	CASSSQGTLDGYTF	TGTGCCAGCAGCTCACAGGGCACCCTTGACGGCTACACCTTC
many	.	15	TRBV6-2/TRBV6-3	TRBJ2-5	CASSIGRTIKETQYF	TGTGCCAGCAGCATCGGGCGGACGATTAAAGAGACCCAGTACTTC
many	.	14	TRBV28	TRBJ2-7	CASRDPGEAYEQYF	TGTGCCAGCAGGGACCCAGGGGAAGCCTACGAGCAGTACTTC
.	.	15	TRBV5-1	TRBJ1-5	CASSLVLGSDQPQHF	TGCGCCAGCAGCTTGGTTCTCGGCAGCGATCAGCCCCAGCATTTT
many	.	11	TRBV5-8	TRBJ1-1	CASSPDTEAFF	TGTGCCAGCAGTCCTGACACTGAAGCTTTCTTT
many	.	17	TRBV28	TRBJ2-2	CASSASGFRSGTGELFF	TGTGCCAGCAGCGCCTCCGGGTTCCGAAGTGGCACCGGGGAGCTGTTTTTT